Below, 32 T cell receptor beta chains from the same sample are listed, as sequenced in a study of patients and donors after allogeneic stem cell transplantation (dated by TCRdb to about 2020). Libraries were prepared through RT-PCR. For sequencing, a NextSeq 550 was employed. TCRdb reprocessed the public reads (quality trimming at Q25 with fastp, clone calling with MiXCR) and kept in-frame beta chains. One record per CDR3 amino acid sequence lists the most common genes and DNA. This sample is represented by 100,000 to 130,000 distinct CDR3 sequences; approximately 40% of them were singletons. 27% of the sample goes to the ten largest clones. Sequencing was performed on blood, either unsorted or a sorted T cell fraction (not recorded which). All receptors derive from a human donor who was either an allogeneic HSCT recipient or a stem cell or donor lymphocyte infusion donor (not recorded which). It is not recorded whose cells these are; they may come from a transplant donor.

The chain employs TRBV2 and TRBJ1-3; tentative D call: TRBD1 (5 bases). Germline V gene data show CDR1 as SNHLY and CDR2 as FYNNEI. The length of the CDR3 is 14 residues. Trimming removed 8 bases from V and 0 bases from J, with 11 bases in between. In DNA, the CDR3 is TGTGCCAGCGGAGACAGCTCCTCTGGAAACACCATATATTTT. Protein: CASGDSSSGNTIYF.

The rearrangement links TRBV20-1 to TRBJ2-1; TRBD1 is a possible D gene (5 bases). CDR3 size: 15 residues. Germline CDR1 is DFQATT and CDR2 is SNEGSKA (reference sequence). Trimming stripped 6 bases from V and 12 bases from J, with 27 bases between. The CDR3, as DNA: TGCAGTGCAATTACCCCGGCTAGTCCGGAAAGGGGGCAGTTCTTC. Its protein is CSAITPASPERGQFF.

The chain has TRBV10-3 and TRBJ2-7; D not certain. The CDR3 sequence is 14 residues long. Deletions cut 3 bases from V and 0 bases from J, with 9 bases between. Germline lookup yields CDR1 ENHRY and CDR2 SYGVKD. DNA of the CDR3: TGTGCCATCAGTGAATTAGCAGTCTCCTACGAGCAGTACTTC. It yields the protein CAISELAVSYEQYF.

This clonotype appeared a single time. The rearrangement uses TRBV20-1 and TRBJ2-7; the match to TRBD1 covers 8 bases. Germline V gene lookup returns CDR1 DFQATT and CDR2 SNEGSKA (reference sequence). V shed 3 bases and J 1 base; nucleotides not matched to a gene: 8. The CDR3 covers 15 residues. The CDR3 here is CSARDLTGVSYEQYF. The CDR3 bases are TGCAGTGCTAGGGACCTGACAGGGGTTTCCTACGAGCAGTACTTC.

Only a few counts were recorded for this clonotype. The chain uses TRBV12-3 or TRBV12-4 and TRBJ2-5; D is unclear. The CDR3 runs to 14 residues. The V gene lost 3 bases and the J gene lost 5 bases, with 13 bases spanning the gap. The CDR3 is CASSFLSRSETQYF. CDR3 DNA sequence: TGTGCCAGCAGTTTTCTAAGTCGGTCGGAGACCCAGTACTTC.

As concerns this clonotype: Likely a read error: the CDR3 ends without its conserved phenylalanine or tryptophan. The CDR3, as DNA: TGCAGCGTTGCGCCACACAACACTGAAGCTTTCTTG. This codes for CSVAPHNTEAFL. The rearrangement joins TRBV29-1 to TRBJ1-1; D unresolved. This CDR3 has 12 residues. Germline V gives CDR1 SQVTM, CDR2 ANQGSEA. V gave up 4 bases and J gave up 2 bases, with 8 bases separating them.

This clonotype appeared many times. The chain joins TRBV12-3 or TRBV12-4 to TRBJ1-1; 9 bases are shared with TRBD1. V gave up 6 bases and J gave up 5 bases; unmatched junction bases: 4. This CDR3 has 13 amino acids. The DNA of the CDR3 is TGTGCCAGCAGAGGACAGGGGAGGACTGAAGCTTTCTTT. It is translated as CASRGQGRTEAFF.

The table lists this clonotype with a few counts. The chain links TRBV19 to TRBJ1-2; 8 bases line up with TRBD1. The J segment lost 8 bases and the V segment lost 10 bases, leaving 9 bases of the junction unmatched. Germline V gene data show CDR1 as LNHDA and CDR2 as SQIVND (reference sequence). This CDR3 has 12 residues. CDR3 coding DNA: TGTGCCACCCAGGACAGGGCAGAGGGCTACACCTTC. As protein: CATQDRAEGYTF.

The chain joins TRBV7-2 to TRBJ1-2, with D maybe TRBD1 (6 bases). The CDR3 runs 15 residues. V was clipped by 1 base and J by 5 bases, with 14 bases between them. Germline lookup yields CDR1 SGHTA and CDR2 FQGNSA. CDR3: CASSLGYREGYGYTF. CDR3 DNA sequence: TGTGCCAGCAGCTTAGGGTACAGGGAGGGGTATGGCTACACCTTC.

CDR3 protein: CASSWDGNTEAFF. The CDR3 nucleotides are TGTGCCAGCAGCTGGGACGGGAACACTGAAGCTTTCTTT. V gene TRBV7-9 combines with J gene TRBJ1-1, with D perhaps TRBD1 (5 bases). CDR1 SEHNR and CDR2 FQNEAQ come from the germline V gene (reference sequence). V lost 4 bases and J 1 base, leaving 7 bases between the germline ends. The CDR3 totals 13 residues.

This clonotype was picked up a small number of times. The J gene is TRBJ1-1, the V gene TRBV5-6; D is ambiguous. This CDR3 region has 18 residues. Per the germline V gene, CDR1 is SGHDT and CDR2 is YYEEEE. Deletions cut 4 bases from V and 3 bases from J, with 25 bases between. The CDR3 reads CASSPLIRHREGDTEAFF. DNA for the CDR3: TGTGCCAGCAGCCCACTGATACGACATAGGGAGGGTGACACTGAAGCTTTCTTT.

This clonotype was seen more than once but under ten times. Sequence at one end of the junction differs from germline and may be a read error. The rearrangement links TRBV20-1 to TRBJ2-1; D might be TRBD2 (6 bases). The CDR3 extends over 15 amino acids. Germline loops: CDR1 DFQATT, CDR2 SNEGSKA (reference sequence). The CDR3 DNA sequence: TGCAGTGCAAGAGGGACTTACAGCTCCTACAATGAGCAGTTCTTC. Amino acids: CSARGTYSSYNEQFF.

The rearrangement links TRBV20-1 to TRBJ2-2; D unresolved. V lost 3 bases, J lost 1 base, and 9 bases lay in between. This CDR3 contains 14 residues. Germline CDR1 is DFQATT and CDR2 is SNEGSKA (reference sequence). CDR3 nucleotides: TGCAGTGCTAGCGGCAGAGTGAACACCGGGGAGCTGTTTTTT. It codes for CSASGRVNTGELFF.

This chain uses TRBV9 with TRBJ1-1; D call uncertain. Germline assignment: CDR1 SGDLS and CDR2 YYNGEE. The CDR3 loop spans 13 amino acids. Trimming left V 1 base short and J 1 base short, with 5 bases between. The CDR3 bases are TGTGCCAGCAGCGTAACAACGAACACTGAAGCTTTCTTT. Translating gives CASSVTTNTEAFF.

The rearrangement joins TRBV7-8 to TRBJ2-2; D could derive from TRBD1 or TRBD2 (5 bases each). CDR1 SGHVS and CDR2 FQNEAQ come from the germline V gene. Trimming pared 5 bases from V and 8 bases from J, leaving 21 bases between. The CDR3 sequence is 16 residues long. The chain's CDR3 is CASSTSGTLFRGELFF. The CDR3 DNA reads as TGTGCCAGCAGCACCTCCGGGACCCTATTTAGGGGGGAGCTGTTTTTT. Looking up the rest from reference TRBV7-8 and TRBJ2-2 gives the full variable domain: GAGVSQSPRYKVAKRGQDVALRCDPISGHVSLFWYQQALGQGPEFLTYFQNEAQLDKSGLPSDRFFAERPEGSVSTLKIQRTQQEDSAVYLCASSTSGTLFRGELFFGEGSRLTVL.

V gene TRBV11-2 combines with J gene TRBJ1-1; tentative D call: TRBD1 (5 bases). From germline, CDR1 is SGHAT and CDR2 FQNNGV. Trimming removed 5 bases from V and 1 base from J, with 11 bases in between. The CDR3 loop spans 14 amino acids. The CDR3 coding sequence is TGTGCCAGCAGCCCCGGCGGGGCGAACACTGAAGCTTTCTTT. Amino acids: CASSPGGANTEAFF.

Only a few counts were recorded for this clonotype. The gene calls are TRBV30 and TRBJ2-1; D is unclear. The CDR3 totals 15 residues. Germline V gene sequence: CDR1 GTSNPN, CDR2 SVGIG (reference sequence). V lost 2 bases and J lost 7, with 18 bases in between. The CDR3 reads CAWSPRSWASNEQFF. For the CDR3, the DNA is TGTGCCTGGAGTCCTCGATCGTGGGCCTCAAATGAGCAGTTCTTC. Supplemented by reference TRBV30 and TRBJ2-1, the full variable domain reads SQTIHQWPATLVQPVGSPLSLECTVEGTSNPNLYWYRQAAGRGLQLLFYSVGIGQISSEVPQNLSASRPQDRQFILSSKKLLLSDSGFYLCAWSPRSWASNEQFFGPGTRLTVL.

There are a few counts of this clonotype. V and J are TRBV2 and TRBJ2-1, with 11 positions matching TRBD2. CDR3 length: 17 residues. CDR1 and CDR2 from the germline V gene are SNHLY and FYNNEI. V shed 2 bases, J shed 2 bases, and the junction held 5 bases outside the gene matches. CDR3 DNA: TGTGCCAGCAGTGAACTTGGTAGCGGGAGGGCCTACAATGAGCAGTTCTTC. It is translated as CASSELGSGRAYNEQFF.

This clonotype counts as large. This chain uses TRBV20-1 with TRBJ1-2; TRBD1 matches 7 bases. This CDR3 comprises 13 residues. Germline loops: CDR1 DFQATT, CDR2 SNEGSKA (reference sequence). V shed 5 bases and J 8 bases; nucleotides not matched to a gene: 11. CDR3 DNA sequence: TGCAGTGCTCTCAGGGAGGGGGCAGACGGCTACACCTTC. This translates into CSALREGADGYTF.

This clonotype was seen a handful of times. This chain connects TRBV30 to TRBJ1-5; D uncertain. Deletions cut 1 base from V and 1 base from J, with 5 bases between. Germline CDR1 reads GTSNPN; CDR2 reads SVGIG (reference sequence). The length of the CDR3 is 13 residues. In DNA, the CDR3 is TGTGCCTGGAGTGGGAAAAGCAATCAGCCCCAGCATTTT. Amino acids: CAWSGKSNQPQHF.

The chain links TRBV6-2 or TRBV6-3 to TRBJ2-5, with D unclear. V lost 0 bases to trimming and J lost 5 bases, with 10 bases between them. This CDR3 spans 14 amino acids. CDR1 is MNHEY and CDR2 is SVGEGT in the germline V gene. The CDR3 region has the DNA TGTGCCAGCAGTTACTCTGTGGCTGAGGAGACCCAGTACTTC. Residues: CASSYSVAEETQYF.

This clonotype has only a few counts. CDR3 residues: CSAPRLENNNEQFF. CDR3 DNA sequence: TGCAGTGCACCGCGACTAGAAAATAACAATGAGCAGTTCTTC. This chain joins TRBV20-1 and TRBJ2-1; TRBD2 is a possible D gene (6 bases). The germline V gene encodes CDR1 DFQATT and CDR2 SNEGSKA (reference sequence). The CDR3 length is 14 residues. Trimming left V 6 bases short and J 5 bases short, with 17 bases between.

The chain links TRBV12-3 or TRBV12-4 to TRBJ2-7, with 12 positions matching TRBD2. The junction had 7 bases not matched to a gene; V was cut back by 6 bases and J by 4 bases. This CDR3 is 15 amino acids long. Written as DNA, the CDR3 is TGTGCCAGCAGACGGACTAGCGGGACCTCTTACGAGCAGTACTTC. Its translation: CASRRTSGTSYEQYF.

The V and J genes are TRBV20-1 and TRBJ2-1, with 10 bases that match TRBD2. J lost 9 bases, V lost 3 bases, and 8 bases had no gene match. The germline gives CDR1 DFQATT, CDR2 SNEGSKA (reference sequence). There are 14 residues in the CDR3. The CDR3 loop reads CSASGAGGGSEQFF. Written as DNA, the CDR3 is TGCAGTGCTAGCGGAGCGGGAGGGGGGAGTGAGCAGTTCTTC.

This clonotype has only one observation. V and J are TRBV3-1 and TRBJ2-3; the D gene is possibly TRBD1 (5 bases). Germline assignment: CDR1 LGHDT and CDR2 YNNKEL (reference sequence). Trimming cost V 3 bases and J 2 bases, with 21 bases left between them. The CDR3 loop spans 18 amino acids. In nucleotides, the CDR3 is TGTGCCAGCAGCCACCTTAGCCCCACAGGAGCACTCACAGATACGCAGTATTTT. Translating it yields CASSHLSPTGALTDTQYF.

The genes are TRBV7-6 and TRBJ1-5; tentatively, D is TRBD1 (6 bases). V was clipped by 5 bases and J by 6 bases, with 14 bases between them. The CDR3 length is 14 residues. Germline CDR1 SGHVS, CDR2 FNYEAQ. The CDR3 is CASSPNRVGQPQHF. DNA for the CDR3: TGTGCCAGCAGCCCCAACAGGGTTGGTCAGCCCCAGCATTTT. Based on the CDR3 plus reference TRBV7-6 and TRBJ1-5, the full variable domain is GAGVSQSPRYKVTKRGQDVALRCDPISGHVSLYWYRQALGQGPEFLTYFNYEAQQDKSGLPNDRFSAERPEGSISTLTIQRTEQRDSAMYRCASSPNRVGQPQHFGDGTRLSIL.

A few counts support this clonotype. The V call is TRBV6-2 or TRBV6-3, the J call TRBJ1-5; D gene ambiguous. This CDR3 has 15 residues. Trimming took 2 bases from V and 1 from J, leaving 9 bases between them. Germline V gene sequence: CDR1 MNHEY, CDR2 SVGEGT. The CDR3 loop is CASSYTQLSNQPQHF. CDR3 bases: TGTGCCAGCAGTTACACACAGCTAAGCAATCAGCCCCAGCATTTT.

The rearrangement uses TRBV12-3 or TRBV12-4 and TRBJ2-3, with a possible D match to TRBD1 (6 bases). The CDR3 spans 13 residues. Trimming cost V 6 bases and J 6 bases, with 13 bases left between them. The CDR3 loop reads CASSRTESDTQYF. Here the CDR3 DNA reads TGTGCCAGCAGCCGGACAGAGTCCGATACGCAGTATTTT.

This chain uses TRBV7-2 with TRBJ1-3; unclear D gene. Germline assignment: CDR1 SGHTA and CDR2 FQGNSA. V lost 3 bases to trimming and J lost 0 bases, with 15 bases between them. CDR3 length equals 17 residues. CDR3: CASSLRGPHNSGNTIYF. The CDR3 DNA follows: TGTGCCAGCAGCTTGAGAGGGCCCCACAACTCTGGAAACACCATATATTTT.

The sample holds a few counts of this clonotype. The chain is built from TRBV3-1 and TRBJ1-2; maybe TRBD1 (5 bases). CDR1 is LGHDT, CDR2 YNNKEL, per germline (reference sequence). V lost 4 bases, J lost 3 bases, and 9 bases lay in between. The CDR3 is 13 residues long. The CDR3: CASSLQQDYGYTF. The CDR3, as DNA: TGTGCCAGCAGCCTCCAACAGGACTATGGCTACACCTTC. The whole variable domain, remainder taken from reference TRBV3-1 and TRBJ1-2, is DTAVSQTPKYLVTQMGNDKSIKCEQNLGHDTMYWYKQDSKKFLKIMFSYNNKELIINETVPNRFSPKSPDKAHLNLHINSLELGDSAVYFCASSLQQDYGYTFGSGTRLTVV.

This clonotype has a handful of counts. V gene TRBV7-2 combines with J gene TRBJ1-5; the D gene is possibly TRBD1 (5 bases). From germline, CDR1 is SGHTA and CDR2 FQGNSA. The CDR3 extends over 13 amino acids. The ends were cut back, 4 bases at V and 3 bases at J, with 7 bases in the middle. DNA of the CDR3: TGTGCCAGCAGCTGGGGCCTCAATCAGCCCCAGCATTTT. Protein: CASSWGLNQPQHF.

The CDR3 region is CATSAQPQHF. The CDR3 DNA sequence: TGTGCCACCAGTGCTCAGCCCCAGCATTTT. The chain couples TRBV24-1 to TRBJ1-5; D ambiguous. V gave up 5 bases and J gave up 6 bases, with 1 base separating them. This CDR3 is built from 10 residues. The germline gives CDR1 KGHDR, CDR2 SFDVKD.